The present entry profiles one TCR beta chain with its context. This sample stems from a study of CD8+CD57+ T cells in acquired aplastic anemia. Genomic DNA, the template, was used for profiling of the TCR beta VDJ and CDR3. TCRdb redid the calling of the reads with MiXCR, one entry per CDR3 protein. The sample lists about 240,000 distinct CDR3 sequences; around half were seen once. Germline V lookup: CDR1 SEHNR, CDR2 FQNEAQ (reference sequence). The CDR3 is made up of 13 amino acids. V lost 4 bases, J lost 1 base, and 7 bases lay in between. Patients picked for sequencing had shown CD8+CD57+ cell expansion detected by flow cytometry.

The source of this sequence is a human donor with aplastic anemia. The V gene is TRBV7-9, the J gene TRBJ2-5, with D perhaps TRBD1 or TRBD2 (5 bases each). The sample was sorted CD4+, CD8+, or CD8+CD57+ T cells (not recorded which) from PBMCs. CDR3 bases: TGTGCCAGCAGCTCGGGGACCCAAGAGACCCAGTACTTC. Translated, it gives CASSSGTQETQYF.